This TCR beta chain was sequenced in a study of a mutant IDH1 vaccine in newly diagnosed glioma (dated by TCRdb to the early 2020s). For context, the study as a whole: Across visits V03 through V10, patients got a total of eight vaccinations, given in weeks 1, 3, 5, 7, 11, 15, 19 and 23. Vaccination started 4-6 weeks after radiotherapy alone, or was given together with temozolomide cycles in the groups whose treatment included chemotherapy. The approximately 32 treated patients were approximately 62% male and roughly 40% female, with a mean age of about 38 years. Before enrollment, most patients had been given radiochemotherapy with temozolomide as standard therapy, while the rest had received either radiotherapy alone or temozolomide alone. Peripheral blood samples were drawn at six visits, namely V03 (baseline), V05, V07, V10, V12 and V13. Longitudinal TCRB deep sequencing was performed for approximately 24 treated patients wherever samples were available for exploratory analyses. Points the paper makes about the study in general: Selection of PBMC samples for TCRB deep sequencing was based on availability. No apparent relationship was observed between pseudoprogression and alterations in the top peripheral T cell clonotypes detected by TCRB sequencing. Vaccine-induced immune responses across multiple MHC alleles were detected in roughly 94% of patients. According to the authors, sample limitations meant that analyses of patient blood samples could not be reproduced.

The time point label corresponds to: week 23, last vaccination. Every vaccine dose consisted of 300 ug of a 20-mer mutant IDH1 peptide in Montanide, administered subcutaneously together with topical imiquimod. The donors had newly diagnosed IDH1-mutant astrocytomas of WHO grade 3 or 4 that showed loss of nuclear ATRX. The samples were drawn from NOA16, a multicentre, single-arm, open-label phase I trial in Germany that tested a mutant IDH1 peptide vaccine in humans for the first time. Genomic DNA for TCRB sequencing was isolated from EDTA blood with the DNeasy Blood and Tissue Kit. Details on this clone: It has no known antigen specificity. Base-call qualities are not available, and no considerably larger clone is one nucleotide away.

The library was produced with the immunoSEQ multiplex PCR assay. Following the manufacturer's protocol, the hsTCRB Kit was used to amplify rearranged TCR beta chain sequences. TCRB libraries were sequenced on an Illumina MiSeq. The source study handled its data this way. The proprietary platform of the kit vendor was used for demultiplexing, trimming and gene mapping. TCRdb provides this immuneACCESS table in a form limited to in-frame rearrangements. Some clones are lacking; in checked studies, under half of them reflect an unresolved V gene, and why the rest are absent is not known. V, J and clone size were drawn from that table, and D and trimming were deduced from the DNA. In this sample the table shows roughly 43,000 clones, around 84% of which occur a single time. The ten largest account for over 2% of the sample. The sample was PBMCs, taken from a glioma patient whose treatment included an IDH1 peptide vaccine. This sequence originates from a young woman with glioma. Some clones in this sample may be carry-over from other donors' samples.

The sequenced DNA is TGCGCCAGCACGAAGAAGACAGGTACCGACGAGCAGTACTTC. Protein translation: CASTKKTGTDEQYF. The sequence links TRBV10-2 to TRBJ2-7, and possibly TRBD1, on 6 matching bases. CDR1 WSHSY and CDR2 SAAADI were looked up in the germline V gene. The CDR3 holds 14 amino acids from the cysteine to the phenylalanine. Only CDR3 DNA is held: 42 bases, read in frame from base 1. V was cut back by 7 bases and J by 5 bases, leaving a gap of 18 bases between them.